This T cell receptor (beta chain) is drawn from a study of blood T cell repertoires in COVID-19. Across the study: T cells, B-cell-depleted T cells, or PBMCs provided the cDNA or gDNA that served as material.

CDR3 size: 14 residues. The germline gives CDR1 LNHDA, CDR2 SQIVND (reference sequence). V shed 10 bases and J shed 0 bases, with 13 bases lying between them. Original data processing: Reference gene primer amplification yielded estimated nucleated cell counts. Only in-frame clones appear in the TCRdb table, and some are missing; sequencing was by immunoSEQ multiplex PCR. That table is the source of V, J and clone size, and D and trimming were worked out from the DNA. Here the sample spans tens of thousands of clones, more than 70% being singletons. Researchers sorted participants into cohorts using their self-reported clinical history. Recovery among Cohort 3 donors was established by two negative PCRs, clearance, or symptom resolution.

The source material was PBMCs or T cells enriched from blood (not recorded which). The source of this sequence is a woman in her thirties or forties who had recovered from COVID-19. The rearrangement joins TRBV19 to TRBJ1-3; D is possibly TRBD1 (5 bases). CDR3: CAIHDSYSGNTIYF. The CDR3 DNA sequence: TGTGCCATTCACGACAGTTACTCTGGAAACACCATATATTTT.